This entry concerns a single TCR beta chain. The antigen is undetermined. The entry originates in a study of neurological immune-mediated disorders. cDNA synthesis was performed by 5'RACE with 10-nucleotide random UMIs. A single record per CDR3 protein comes from TCRdb applying MiXCR to the 5' RACE reads. The repertoire includes fewer than 65,000 distinct CDR3 sequences, about 9.3% of them detected once, and approximately 5.3% sits in the top ten. CDR1 is ENHRY and CDR2 is SYGVKD in the germline V gene. This CDR3 has 11 residues. V dropped 8 bases and J dropped 4; count of bases not matched to a gene: 1. Points from the study as a whole: None of the CDR3 amino acid sequences of expanded clones were shared across subjects, and this suggested private repertoires in all groups.

This clonotype originated in a man aged 65 to 79 with HTLV-1-associated myelopathy (HAM/TSP). The chain carries TRBV10-3 and TRBJ2-7, with 8 bases matching TRBD2. Sequences were obtained from PBMCs. CDR3 sequence reads: CAIRGGYEQYF. CDR3 DNA sequence: TGTGCCATCCGGGGGGGGTACGAGCAGTACTTC.